This TCR beta chain was found in a study of blood T cell repertoires in COVID-19. Study-level background: The United States, Italy and Spain were the sources of the acute and convalescent COVID-19 samples.

Study processing details: Reference gene primer amplification in the assay estimated nucleated cell counts. Data came from immunoSEQ multiplex PCR; TCRdb stores just in-frame clones and leaves some out. V and J calls plus clone size are reproduced from that table; the DNA served to infer D and trimming. The sample has 160,000 or so clones; around 82% are singletons. Those enrolled, adults aged roughly 18 to 100 years, came from about two dozen US areas. The length of the CDR3 is 15 residues. Germline CDR1 SGHTS, CDR2 YDEGEE. Losses at the gene ends were 5 bases for V and 7 bases for J; bases not matched to a gene: 11.

This TCR was recovered from a man between 40 and 49 years old who had recovered from COVID-19. The specimen was PBMCs or T cells enriched from blood (not recorded which). V and J are TRBV5-8 and TRBJ1-4, with 7 nucleotides matching TRBD1. CDR3 bases: TGTGCCAGCAGGTCTTACAGGGGCGCGAGTGAAAAACTGTTTTTT. Translating gives CASRSYRGASEKLFF.